A single T cell receptor beta chain is shown here with its context. This entry belongs to a study of blood T cell repertoires in COVID-19. Study background: Samples taken during acute and convalescent COVID-19 were collected in the United States, Italy and Spain. In each case, the material was cDNA or gDNA derived from T cells, B-cell-depleted T cells, or PBMCs.

Seattle enrolled patients during active infection and tracked them longitudinally. Per the study methods: Counts of nucleated cells, estimated from reference gene primer amplification, were obtained. Using immunoSEQ multiplex PCR, the repertoire was profiled, and TCRdb retains in-frame clones only, with some absent. That table gives V, J and clone size, and the DNA gave D and trimming. The sample has 300,000 to 350,000 clones, approximately 89% seen once. The sequence came from a woman aged 25 to 45 with COVID-19, enrolled during active disease. The sequencing sample was made of peripheral blood.

CDR3 sequence: CASSIQATNEKLFF. DNA for the CDR3: TGTGCCAGTAGTATCCAGGCAACTAATGAAAAACTGTTTTTT. V is TRBV19 and J is TRBJ1-4; the D is unclear. CDR1 and CDR2 (germline): LNHDA, SQIVND (reference sequence). This CDR3 comprises 14 residues. V lost 3 bases, J lost 0 bases, and 5 bases lay in between.